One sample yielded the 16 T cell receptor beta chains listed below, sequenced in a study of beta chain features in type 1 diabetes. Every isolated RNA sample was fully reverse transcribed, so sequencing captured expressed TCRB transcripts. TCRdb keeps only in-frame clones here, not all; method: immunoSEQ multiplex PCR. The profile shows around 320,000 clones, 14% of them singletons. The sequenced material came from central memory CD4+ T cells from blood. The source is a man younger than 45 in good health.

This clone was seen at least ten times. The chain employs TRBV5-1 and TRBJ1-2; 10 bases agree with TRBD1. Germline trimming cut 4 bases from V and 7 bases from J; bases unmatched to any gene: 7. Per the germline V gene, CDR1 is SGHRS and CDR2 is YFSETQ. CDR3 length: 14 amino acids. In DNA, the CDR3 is TGCGCCAGCAGCCCGGACAGGGGGAACCTTGGCTACACCTTC. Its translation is CASSPDRGNLGYTF.

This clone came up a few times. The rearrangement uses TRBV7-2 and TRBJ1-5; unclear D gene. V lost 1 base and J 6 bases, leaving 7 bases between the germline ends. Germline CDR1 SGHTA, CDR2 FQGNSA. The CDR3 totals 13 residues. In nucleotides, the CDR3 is TGTGCCAGCAGCTTAGATCGGCGTCAGCCCCAGCATTTT. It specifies CASSLDRRQPQHF. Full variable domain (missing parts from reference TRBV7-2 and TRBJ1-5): GAGVSQSPSNKVTEKGKDVELRCDPISGHTALYWYRQSLGQGLEFLIYFQGNSAPDKSGLPSDRFSAERTGGSVSTLTIQRTQQEDSAVYLCASSLDRRQPQHFGDGTRLSIL.

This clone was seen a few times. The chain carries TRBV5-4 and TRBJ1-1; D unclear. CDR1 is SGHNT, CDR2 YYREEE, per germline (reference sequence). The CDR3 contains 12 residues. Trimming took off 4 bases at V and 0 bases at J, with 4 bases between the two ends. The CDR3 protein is CASSRVNTEAFF. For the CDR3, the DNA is TGTGCCAGCAGCCGAGTGAACACTGAAGCTTTCTTT.

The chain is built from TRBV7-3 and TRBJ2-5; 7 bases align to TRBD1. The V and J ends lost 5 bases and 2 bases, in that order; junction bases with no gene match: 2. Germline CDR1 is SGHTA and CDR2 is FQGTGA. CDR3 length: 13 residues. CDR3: CASSGQVQETQYF. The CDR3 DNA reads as TGTGCCAGCAGCGGACAGGTTCAAGAGACCCAGTACTTC.

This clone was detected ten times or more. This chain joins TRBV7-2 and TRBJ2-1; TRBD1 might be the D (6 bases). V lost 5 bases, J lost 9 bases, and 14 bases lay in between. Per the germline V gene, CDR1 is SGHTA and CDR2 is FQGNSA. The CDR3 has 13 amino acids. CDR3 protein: CASSLKTGLEQFF. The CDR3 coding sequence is TGTGCCAGCAGCCTAAAGACAGGACTTGAGCAGTTCTTC. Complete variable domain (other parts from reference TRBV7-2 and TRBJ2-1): GAGVSQSPSNKVTEKGKDVELRCDPISGHTALYWYRQSLGQGLEFLIYFQGNSAPDKSGLPSDRFSAERTGGSVSTLTIQRTQQEDSAVYLCASSLKTGLEQFFGPGTRLTVL.

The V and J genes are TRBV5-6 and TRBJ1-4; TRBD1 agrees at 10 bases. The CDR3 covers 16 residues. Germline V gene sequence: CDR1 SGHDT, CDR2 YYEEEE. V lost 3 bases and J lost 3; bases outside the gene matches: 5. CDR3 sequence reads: CASSWFGTGANEKLFF. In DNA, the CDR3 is TGTGCCAGCAGCTGGTTCGGGACAGGGGCTAATGAAAAACTGTTTTTT.

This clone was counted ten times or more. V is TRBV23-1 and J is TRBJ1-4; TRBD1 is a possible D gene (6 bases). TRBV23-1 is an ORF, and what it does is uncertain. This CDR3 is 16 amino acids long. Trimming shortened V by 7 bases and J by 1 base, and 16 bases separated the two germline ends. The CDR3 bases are TGCGCCAGCATACAGGGCGAGTGGGGAACTAATGAAAAACTGTTTTTT. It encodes CASIQGEWGTNEKLFF.

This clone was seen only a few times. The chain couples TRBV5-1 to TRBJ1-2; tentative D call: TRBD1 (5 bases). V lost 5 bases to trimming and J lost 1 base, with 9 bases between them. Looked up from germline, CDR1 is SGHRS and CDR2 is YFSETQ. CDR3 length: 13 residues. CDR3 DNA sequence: TGCGCCAGCAGACCAGACAGTAACTATGGCTACACCTTC. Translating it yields CASRPDSNYGYTF.

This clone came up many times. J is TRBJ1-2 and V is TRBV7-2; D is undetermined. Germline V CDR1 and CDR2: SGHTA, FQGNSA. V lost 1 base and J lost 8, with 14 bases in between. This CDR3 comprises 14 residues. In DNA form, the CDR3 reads TGTGCCAGCAGCTTAGTCTCGGACCCTCGAGGCTACACCTTC. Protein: CASSLVSDPRGYTF.

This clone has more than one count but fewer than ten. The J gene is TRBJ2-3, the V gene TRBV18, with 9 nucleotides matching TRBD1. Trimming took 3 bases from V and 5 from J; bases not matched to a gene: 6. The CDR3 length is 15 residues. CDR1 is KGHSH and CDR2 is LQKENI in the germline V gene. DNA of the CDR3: TGTGCCAGCTCACCGAGACAGGGGGACGGAGATACGCAGTATTTT. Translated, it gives CASSPRQGDGDTQYF.

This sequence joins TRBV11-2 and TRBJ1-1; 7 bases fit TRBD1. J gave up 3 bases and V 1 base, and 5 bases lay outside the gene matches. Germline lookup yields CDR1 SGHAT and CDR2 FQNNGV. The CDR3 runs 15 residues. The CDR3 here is CASSLVTGAHTEAFF. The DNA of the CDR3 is TGTGCCAGCAGCTTAGTAACAGGGGCCCACACTGAAGCTTTCTTT. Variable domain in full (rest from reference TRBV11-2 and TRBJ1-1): EAGVAQSPRYKIIEKRQSVAFWCNPISGHATLYWYQQILGQGPKLLIQFQNNGVVDDSQLPKDRFSAERLKGVDSTLKIQPAKLEDSAVYLCASSLVTGAHTEAFFGQGTRLTVV.

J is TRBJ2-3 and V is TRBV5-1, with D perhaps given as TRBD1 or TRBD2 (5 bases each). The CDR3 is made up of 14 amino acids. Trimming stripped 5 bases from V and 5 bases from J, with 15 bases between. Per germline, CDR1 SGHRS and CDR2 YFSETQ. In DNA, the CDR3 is TGCGCCAGCAGGCCCCACGGGACGGGAGATACGCAGTATTTT. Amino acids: CASRPHGTGDTQYF.

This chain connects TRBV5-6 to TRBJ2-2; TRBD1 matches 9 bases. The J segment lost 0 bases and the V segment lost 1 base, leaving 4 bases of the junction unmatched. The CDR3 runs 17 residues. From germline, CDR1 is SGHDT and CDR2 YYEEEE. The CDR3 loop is CASSLPTGGSNTGELFF. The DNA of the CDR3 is TGTGCCAGCAGCTTGCCGACAGGGGGGTCGAACACCGGGGAGCTGTTTTTT.

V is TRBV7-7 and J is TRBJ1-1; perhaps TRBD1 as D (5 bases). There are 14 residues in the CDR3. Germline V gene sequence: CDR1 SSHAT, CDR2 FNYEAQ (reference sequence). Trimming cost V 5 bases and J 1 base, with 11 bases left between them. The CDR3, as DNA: TGTGCCAGCAGCCCGGGACGGGCGAACACTGAAGCTTTCTTT. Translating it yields CASSPGRANTEAFF.

CDR3 DNA: TGTGCCAGCAGCTTTTCACAGGGTACGACTTTCTTT. It yields the protein CASSFSQGTTFF. The genes are TRBV5-4 and TRBJ1-1, with a tentative D call TRBD1 (6 bases). From germline, CDR1 is SGHNT and CDR2 YYREEE (reference sequence). Trimming took off 2 bases at V and 12 bases at J, with 14 bases between the two ends. The CDR3 sequence is 12 residues long.

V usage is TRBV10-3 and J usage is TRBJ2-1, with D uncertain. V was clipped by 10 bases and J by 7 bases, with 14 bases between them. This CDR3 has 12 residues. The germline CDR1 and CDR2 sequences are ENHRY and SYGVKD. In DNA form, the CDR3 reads TGTGCCAGACCCAGTACTCAGAATGAGCAGTTCTTC. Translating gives CARPSTQNEQFF.